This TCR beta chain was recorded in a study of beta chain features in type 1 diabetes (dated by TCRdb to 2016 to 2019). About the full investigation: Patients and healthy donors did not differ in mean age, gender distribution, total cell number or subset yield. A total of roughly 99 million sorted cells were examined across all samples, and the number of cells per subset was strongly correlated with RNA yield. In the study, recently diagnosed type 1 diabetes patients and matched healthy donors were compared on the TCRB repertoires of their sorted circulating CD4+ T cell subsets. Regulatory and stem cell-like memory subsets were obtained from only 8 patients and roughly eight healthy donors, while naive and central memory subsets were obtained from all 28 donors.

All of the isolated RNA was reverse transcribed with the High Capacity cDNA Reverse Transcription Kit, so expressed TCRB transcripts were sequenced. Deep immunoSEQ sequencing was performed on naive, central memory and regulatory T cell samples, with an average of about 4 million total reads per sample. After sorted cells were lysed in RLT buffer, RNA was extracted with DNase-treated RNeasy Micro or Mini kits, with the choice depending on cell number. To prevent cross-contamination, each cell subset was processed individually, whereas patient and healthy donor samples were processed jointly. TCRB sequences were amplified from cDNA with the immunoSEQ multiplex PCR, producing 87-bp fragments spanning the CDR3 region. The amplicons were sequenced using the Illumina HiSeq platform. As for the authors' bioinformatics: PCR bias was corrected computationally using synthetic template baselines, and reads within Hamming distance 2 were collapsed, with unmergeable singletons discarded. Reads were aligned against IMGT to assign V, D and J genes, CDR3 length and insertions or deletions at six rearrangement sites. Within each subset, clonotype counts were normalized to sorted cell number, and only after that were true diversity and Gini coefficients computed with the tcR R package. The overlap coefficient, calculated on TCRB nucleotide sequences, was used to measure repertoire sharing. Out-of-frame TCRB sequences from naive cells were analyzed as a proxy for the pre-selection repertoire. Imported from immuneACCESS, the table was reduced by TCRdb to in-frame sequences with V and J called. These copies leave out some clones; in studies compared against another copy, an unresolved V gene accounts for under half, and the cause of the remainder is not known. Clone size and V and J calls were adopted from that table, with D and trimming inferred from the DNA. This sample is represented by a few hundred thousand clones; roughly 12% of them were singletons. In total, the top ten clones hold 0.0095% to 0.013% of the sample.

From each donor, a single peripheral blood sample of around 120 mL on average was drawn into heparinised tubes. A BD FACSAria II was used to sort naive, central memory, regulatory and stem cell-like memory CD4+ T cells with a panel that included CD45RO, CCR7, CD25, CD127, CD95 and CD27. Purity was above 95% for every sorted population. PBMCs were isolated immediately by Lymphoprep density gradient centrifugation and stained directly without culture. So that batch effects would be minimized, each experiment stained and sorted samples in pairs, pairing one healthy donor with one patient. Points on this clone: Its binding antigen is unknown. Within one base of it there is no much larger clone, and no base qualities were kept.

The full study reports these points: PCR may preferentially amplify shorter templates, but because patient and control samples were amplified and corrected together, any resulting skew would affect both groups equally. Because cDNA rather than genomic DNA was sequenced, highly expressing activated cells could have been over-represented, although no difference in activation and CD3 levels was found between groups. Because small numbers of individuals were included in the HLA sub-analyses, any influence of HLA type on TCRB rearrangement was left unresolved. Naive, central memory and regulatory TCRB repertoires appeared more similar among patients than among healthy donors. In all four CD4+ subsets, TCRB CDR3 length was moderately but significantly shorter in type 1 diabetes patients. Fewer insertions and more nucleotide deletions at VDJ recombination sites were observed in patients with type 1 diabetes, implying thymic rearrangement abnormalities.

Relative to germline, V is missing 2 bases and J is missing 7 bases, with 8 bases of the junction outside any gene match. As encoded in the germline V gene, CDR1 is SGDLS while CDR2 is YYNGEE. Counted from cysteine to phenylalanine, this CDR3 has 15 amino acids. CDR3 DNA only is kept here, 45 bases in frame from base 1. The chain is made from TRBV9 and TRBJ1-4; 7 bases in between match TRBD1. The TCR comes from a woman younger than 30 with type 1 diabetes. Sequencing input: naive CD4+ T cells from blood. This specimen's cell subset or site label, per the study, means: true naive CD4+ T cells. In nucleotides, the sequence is TGTGCCAGCAGCGTGGGGACAGCACGCGGTGAAAAACTGTTTTTT. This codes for CASSVGTARGEKLFF. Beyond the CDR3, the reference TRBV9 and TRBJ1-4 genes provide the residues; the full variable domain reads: DSGVTQTPKHLITATGQRVTLRCSPRSGDLSVYWYQQSLDQGLQFLIQYYNGEERAKGNILERFSAQQFPDLHSELNLSSLELGDSALYFCASSVGTARGEKLFFGSGTQLSVL.